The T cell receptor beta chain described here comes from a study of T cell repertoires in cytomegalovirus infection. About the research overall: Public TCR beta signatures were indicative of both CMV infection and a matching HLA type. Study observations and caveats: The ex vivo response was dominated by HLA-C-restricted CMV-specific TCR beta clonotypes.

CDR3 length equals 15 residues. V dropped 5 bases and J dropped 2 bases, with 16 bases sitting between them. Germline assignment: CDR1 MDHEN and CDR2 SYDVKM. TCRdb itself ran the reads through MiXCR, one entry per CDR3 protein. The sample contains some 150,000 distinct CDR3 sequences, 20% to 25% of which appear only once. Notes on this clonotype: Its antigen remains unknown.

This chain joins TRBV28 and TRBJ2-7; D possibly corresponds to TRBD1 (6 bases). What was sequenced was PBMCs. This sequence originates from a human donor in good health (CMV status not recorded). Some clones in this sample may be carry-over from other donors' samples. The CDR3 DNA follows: TGTGCCAGCAGTCCTACGACAGGTTTTACCTACGAGCAGTACTTC. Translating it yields CASSPTTGFTYEQYF.